This T cell receptor (beta chain) comes out of a study of cytomegalovirus exposure and HLA in healthy donors. Whole-study context: One earlier analysis, a look at approximately 190 million T cells, found about 100 million unique TCR beta sequences.

Use of 60 Vbeta and 13 Jbeta primers characterized the PCR. Source study methods: An analysis performed later counted 72 million or so unique TCR beta chains (roughly 11 million of them shared). Sequenced by immunoSEQ multiplex PCR; TCRdb stores in-frame clones only, minus some. V, J and clone size are those of that table, while D and trimming were read from the DNA. The sample consists of about 140,000 clones, more than 75% of them appearing once. Each donor's status was that of a healthy bone marrow donor. This CDR3 is 11 amino acids long. The ends were cut back, 6 bases at V and 8 bases at J, with 10 bases in the middle. Germline CDR1 is MDHEN and CDR2 is SYDVKM. This clone was recorded a few times.

Sequenced input: PBMCs. The J gene is TRBJ1-1, the V gene TRBV28, with TRBD1 as a possible D gene (6 bases). The clonotype comes from a male donor in good health and CMV-seronegative. The CDR3 loop is CASRRGTEAFF. CDR3 bases: TGTGCCAGCAGGCGAGGGACAGAAGCTTTCTTT.